These 22 T cell receptor beta chains were all obtained from the same sample, sequenced in a study of tumor-infiltrating lymphocytes in primary liver carcinoma. Blood RNA was derived from unsorted whole blood, and germline DNA was extracted too. Total RNA (around 500 ng) served as template for TCR beta cDNA synthesis primed by a constant-region primer. Researchers made the TCR beta libraries by running three nested multiplex PCR rounds with slightly modified ARM-PCR. It was with TRBV1-TRBV30 forward primers and a C-beta reverse primer that the first two PCR rounds were run, at around 9 cycles each. TCRdb analysed the multiplex PCR reads with MiXCR anew, one entry per CDR3 protein. The sample shows 180,000 or so distinct CDR3 sequences, about 60% of them seen only once. Sequenced sample: peripheral blood. Every receptor here comes from a middle-aged man with primary liver carcinoma and hepatitis B virus infection.

The chain recombines TRBV11-2 with TRBJ2-2, with 13 bases matching TRBD2. V shed 5 bases and J 8 bases; nucleotides not matched to a gene: 11. Germline CDR1 and CDR2: SGHAT and FQNNGV. The CDR3 covers 17 residues. CDR3 nucleotides: TGTGCCAGCAGCCACTTACTAGCGGGAGGGTTCGCTGGGGAGCTGTTTTTT. Translating it yields CASSHLLAGGFAGELFF.

V gene TRBV12-3 or TRBV12-4 combines with J gene TRBJ1-2; 7 bases align to TRBD1. The V and J ends lost 6 bases and 6 bases, in that order; junction bases with no gene match: 7. The CDR3 is 13 amino acids. Written as DNA, the CDR3 is TGTGCCAGCAGCCCAGGGGGGTCCCATGGCTACACCTTC. Its translation: CASSPGGSHGYTF.

The chain employs TRBV2 and TRBJ2-3; D uncertain. The CDR3 spans 11 residues. Germline CDR1 and CDR2: SNHLY and FYNNEI. V was cut by 7 bases and J by 6 bases, with 8 bases left in between. The CDR3 region is CASTDLDTQYF. The CDR3 DNA reads as TGTGCCAGCACCGACCTGGATACGCAGTATTTT.

This sequence joins TRBV6-4 and TRBJ2-3; 11 bases are a match to TRBD2. V shed 11 bases, J shed 2 bases, and the junction held 12 bases outside the gene matches. The CDR3 runs 16 residues. CDR1 is MRHNA, CDR2 SNTAGT, per germline. The CDR3 reads CAPGRASGGPTDTQYF. The CDR3 bases are TGTGCCCCCGGCAGAGCTAGCGGGGGGCCCACAGATACGCAGTATTTT.

As for this clonotype: Because it lacks the conserved phenylalanine or tryptophan at the end, this CDR3 is likely a read error. The chain employs TRBV5-6 and TRBJ2-7; 7 nucleotides align to TRBD1. V dropped 9 bases and J dropped 0; count of bases not matched to a gene: 9. CDR1 is SGHDT and CDR2 is YYEEEE in the germline V gene. This CDR3 has 14 amino acids. This CDR3 is CANSRGRNSYEQYL. CDR3 DNA sequence: TGTGCCAACAGTAGGGGGCGGAACTCCTACGAGCAGTACCTC.

About this clonotype itself: One junction end disagrees with the germline gene, perhaps due to a read error. The chain links TRBV4-1 to TRBJ2-7, with 9 bases matching TRBD1. Germline V CDR1 and CDR2: MGHRA, YSYEKL. The CDR3 runs to 16 residues. The CDR3 DNA reads as TGCACCAGCAGCCAAATGCCGGGACAGGGAACGGACGAGCAGTACTTC. Its translation is CTSSQMPGQGTDEQYF.

This clonotype was seen only a few times. J is TRBJ2-1 and V is TRBV6-6, with TRBD2 matching over 12 bases. Losses at the gene ends were 1 base for V and 4 bases for J; bases not matched to a gene: 2. The CDR3 length is 16 residues. The germline gives CDR1 MNHNY, CDR2 SVGAGI (reference sequence). DNA for the CDR3: TGTGCCAGCAGTTACTTGGGACTAGCGGGTTACAATGAGCAGTTCTTC. Its translation: CASSYLGLAGYNEQFF.

This clonotype was recorded once. A much more abundant neighbour one base away suggests this may be a read error. Here the CDR3 reads CSVTTRSGYTF. The CDR3 nucleotides read TGCAGCGTAACGACAAGGTCTGGCTACACCTTC. The chain has TRBV29-1 and TRBJ1-2; D is ambiguous. Germline values: CDR1 SQVTM, CDR2 ANQGSEA. V lost 6 bases to trimming and J lost 7 bases, with 12 bases between them. The CDR3 has 11 amino acids.

This clonotype was counted a few times. A much more abundant neighbour one base away suggests this may be a read error. CDR3 sequence: CASSHAPGQGYEQHF. CDR3 in DNA: TGTGCCAGCAGCCACGCTCCGGGACAGGGATACGAGCAGCACTTC. This sequence joins TRBV11-2 and TRBJ2-7; 9 bases agree with TRBD1. The germline V gene has CDR1 SGHAT and CDR2 FQNNGV. The CDR3 runs to 15 residues.

Worth noting for this clonotype: A read error is likely, as this CDR3 ends without the conserved phenylalanine or tryptophan. The rearrangement joins TRBV6-6 to TRBJ2-1, with D unclear. Germline CDR1 reads MNHNY; CDR2 reads SVGAGI (reference sequence). CDR3 length: 15 residues. The ends were cut back, 5 bases at V and 4 bases at J, with 15 bases in the middle. CDR3 coding DNA: TGTGCCAGCAGTAAACCTGTGGACCAGTACAATGAGCAGTTCCTC. This sequence encodes CASSKPVDQYNEQFL.

The CDR3 sequence is CSTFTGDYGYTF. CDR3 DNA sequence: TGCAGCACATTCACGGGAGACTATGGCTACACCTTC. The V and J genes are TRBV29-1 and TRBJ1-2; no clear D gene. From germline, CDR1 is SQVTM and CDR2 ANQGSEA. V was trimmed by 8 bases and J by 3 bases, leaving 13 bases between them. CDR3 length: 12 residues.

The rearrangement joins TRBV28 to TRBJ2-5; D gene ambiguous. The germline CDR1 and CDR2 sequences are MDHEN and SYDVKM. V was trimmed by 6 bases and J by 1 base, leaving 6 bases between them. The CDR3 consists of 12 residues. The CDR3, as DNA: TGTGCCAGCAGGAAGGGCCAAGAGACCCAGTACTTC. The encoded protein is CASRKGQETQYF. The full variable domain, rest sourced from reference TRBV28 and TRBJ2-5, is DVKVTQSSRYLVKRTGEKVFLECVQDMDHENMFWYRQDPGLGLRLIYFSYDVKMKEKGDIPEGYSVSREKKERFSLILESASTNQTSMYLCASRKGQETQYFGPGTRLLVL.

In regard to this clonotype: This may stem from a read error, because a much larger clone lies one nucleotide away. The chain carries TRBV29-1 and TRBJ2-1; TRBD2 agrees at 11 bases. The germline V gene has CDR1 SQVTM and CDR2 ANQGSEA. There are 14 residues in the CDR3. The DNA for the CDR3 is TGCAGCGTTTCCTCCGGGACTAGCGGCAATGGGCAGTTCTTC. It translates to CSVSSGTSGNGQFF.

The genes are TRBV30 and TRBJ2-3, with D possibly matching TRBD1 (5 bases). CDR3 size: 14 residues. Germline CDR1 and CDR2: GTSNPN and SVGIG (reference sequence). Trimming took 8 bases from V and 6 from J, leaving 21 bases between them. The CDR3 sequence: CAGIQVAPRDTQYF. CDR3 DNA: TGTGCCGGAATACAGGTGGCGCCCCGGGATACGCAGTATTTT.

The sample holds a few counts of this clonotype. J is TRBJ2-3 and V is TRBV29-1, with 14 positions matching TRBD2. V was clipped by 1 base and J by 6 bases; unmatched bases: 9. Germline values: CDR1 SQVTM, CDR2 ANQGSEA. The CDR3 runs 17 residues. The CDR3: CSVEGGTSGRTVDTQYF. For the CDR3, the DNA is TGCAGCGTTGAAGGGGGGACTAGCGGGAGAACTGTGGATACGCAGTATTTT.

CDR3 protein: CASSLVLMDRLLYGYTF. DNA of the CDR3: TGTGCCAGCAGCTTAGTGTTGATGGACCGACTGCTATATGGCTACACCTTC. The gene calls are TRBV7-9 and TRBJ1-2; D ambiguous. Germline V lookup: CDR1 SEHNR, CDR2 FQNEAQ (reference sequence). The V end was cut by 1 base, the J end by 5 bases, with 20 bases between. CDR3 length equals 17 residues.

This clonotype came up once. Sequence at one end of the junction differs from germline and may be a read error. The V gene is TRBV11-2, the J gene TRBJ2-7; 11 positions match TRBD1. Germline-derived CDR1 and CDR2 are SGHAT and FQNNGV. This CDR3 contains 17 residues. CDR3 amino acids: CVSTSSPGQGGRYEQYF. CDR3 coding DNA: TGTGTCAGCACATCCTCTCCGGGACAGGGGGGGAGGTACGAGCAGTACTTC.

In DNA, the CDR3 is TGTGCCAGCACCCGCCACCCGACGGCAGGGGCTGATACTGAAGCTTTCTTT. Translating gives CASTRHPTAGADTEAFF. The J gene is TRBJ1-1, the V gene TRBV6-2 or TRBV6-3; D is perhaps TRBD1 (6 bases). Germline loops: CDR1 MNHEY, CDR2 SVGEGT. The CDR3 is 17 amino acids. The germline V and J ends were trimmed by 7 bases and 5 bases, with 26 bases remaining between them.

This clonotype was seen a handful of times. The chain recombines TRBV12-3 or TRBV12-4 with TRBJ2-7, with TRBD2 matching 7 bases. J was trimmed by 1 base and V by 4 bases; bases with no gene match: 4. The CDR3 has 14 residues. Here the CDR3 DNA reads TGTGCCAGCAGTTCATCTAGCGGATCCTACGAGCAGTACTTC. Its protein is CASSSSSGSYEQYF.

This clonotype is a singleton in its sample. J is TRBJ1-1 and V is TRBV7-9, with 11 nucleotides matching TRBD1. J lost 4 bases, V lost 2 bases, and 6 bases had no gene match. In germline, CDR1 is SEHNR, CDR2 FQNEAQ (reference sequence). This CDR3 comprises 16 residues. Here the CDR3 DNA reads TGTGCCAGCAGCTTAAGGTTTGGGACAGGGGGCACTGAAGCTTTCTTT. Protein: CASSLRFGTGGTEAFF.

This clonotype has a handful of counts. This chain links TRBV6-6 with TRBJ1-1; 9 nucleotides align to TRBD1. CDR3 length equals 15 residues. After removal of 4 bases from V and 3 bases from J, the junction contained 6 bases not matched to a gene. Looked up from germline, CDR1 is MNHNY and CDR2 is SVGAGI (reference sequence). The CDR3 nucleotides read TGTGCCAGCAGTTCGCTTCGGACAGGGGACACTGAAGCTTTCTTT. Amino acids: CASSSLRTGDTEAFF.

This clonotype is a singleton in its sample. The rearrangement uses TRBV24-1 and TRBJ2-2; no reliable D call. CDR3 length equals 12 residues. The V end lost 9 bases, the J end lost 2 bases, and 6 bases lay between the germline ends. CDR1 and CDR2 from the germline V gene are KGHDR and SFDVKD. CDR3 DNA: TGTGCCACCCACGGTAACACCGGGGAGCTGTTTTTT. Residues: CATHGNTGELFF.